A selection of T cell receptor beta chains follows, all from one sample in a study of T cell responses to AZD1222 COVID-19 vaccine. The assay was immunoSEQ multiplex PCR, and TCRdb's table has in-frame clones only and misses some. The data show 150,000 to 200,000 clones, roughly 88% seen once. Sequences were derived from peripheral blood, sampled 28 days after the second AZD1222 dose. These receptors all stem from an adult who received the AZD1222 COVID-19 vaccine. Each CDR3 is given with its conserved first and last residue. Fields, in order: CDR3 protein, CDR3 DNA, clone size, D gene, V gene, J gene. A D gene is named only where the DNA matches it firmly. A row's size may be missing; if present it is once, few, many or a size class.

CDR3 protein: CASRLAAQSYNEQFF
CDR3 DNA: TGTGCCAGCAGACTAGCGGCACAATCCTACAATGAGCAGTTCTTC
clone size: NA
D gene: TRBD2
V gene: TRBV7-2
J gene: TRBJ2-1

CDR3 protein: CASSEASGGFPYEQYF
CDR3 DNA: TGTGCCAGCAGTGAGGCCTCCGGCGGTTTTCCCTACGAGCAGTACTTC
clone size: once
D gene: NA
V gene: TRBV28
J gene: TRBJ2-7

CDR3 protein: CASRSRYGYTF
CDR3 DNA: TGTGCCAGCAGATCGAGGTATGGCTACACCTTC
clone size: NA
D gene: NA
V gene: TRBV28
J gene: TRBJ1-2

CDR3 protein: CASSSLFFYGTNTEAFF
CDR3 DNA: TGTGCCAGCAGCTCCCTTTTTTTTTACGGGACGAACACTGAAGCTTTCTTT
clone size: NA
D gene: NA
V gene: TRBV7-9
J gene: TRBJ1-1

CDR3 protein: CACYPGPGLMTRNEKLFF
CDR3 DNA: TGTGCCTGTTACCCGGGACCGGGGTTGATGACACGTAATGAAAAACTGTTTTTT
clone size: once
D gene: NA
V gene: TRBV30
J gene: TRBJ1-4

CDR3 protein: CASSPGQGSNEKLFF
CDR3 DNA: TGTGCCAGCTCACCAGGACAGGGTTCTAATGAAAAACTGTTTTTT
clone size: once
D gene: TRBD1
V gene: TRBV18
J gene: TRBJ1-4

CDR3 protein: CATSREGGIGTGELFF
CDR3 DNA: TGTGCCACCAGCAGAGAAGGAGGGATCGGCACCGGGGAGCTGTTTTTT
clone size: NA
D gene: NA
V gene: TRBV15
J gene: TRBJ2-2

CDR3 protein: CSASDPRGPGELFF
CDR3 DNA: TGCAGTGCTAGTGATCCGAGGGGGCCCGGGGAGCTGTTTTTT
clone size: NA
D gene: TRBD1
V gene: TRBV20-1
J gene: TRBJ2-2

CDR3 protein: CASRRTALEQYF
CDR3 DNA: TGTGCCAGCAGGCGGACCGCCCTCGAGCAGTACTTC
clone size: NA
D gene: NA
V gene: TRBV5-6
J gene: TRBJ2-7

CDR3 protein: CASSLGMVDQPQHF
CDR3 DNA: TGTGCCAGCAGCTTGGGGATGGTGGATCAGCCCCAGCATTTT
clone size: NA
D gene: NA
V gene: TRBV5-6
J gene: TRBJ1-5

CDR3 protein: CASSPWRVDTGELFF
CDR3 DNA: TGTGCCAGCAGCCCATGGCGGGTAGACACCGGGGAGCTGTTTTTT
clone size: NA
D gene: NA
V gene: TRBV3-1/TRBV3-2
J gene: TRBJ2-2

CDR3 protein: CASRLAGGPRYNEQFF
CDR3 DNA: TGCGCCAGTAGACTAGCGGGGGGGCCTCGGTACAATGAGCAGTTCTTC
clone size: NA
D gene: TRBD2
V gene: TRBV5-1
J gene: TRBJ2-1

CDR3 protein: CASSSPMEDGYTF
CDR3 DNA: TGCGCCAGCAGCTCACCCATGGAGGATGGCTACACCTTC
clone size: NA
D gene: NA
V gene: TRBV5-1
J gene: TRBJ1-2

CDR3 protein: CASRHRGEGGYTF
CDR3 DNA: TGTGCCAGCAGGCACAGGGGAGAGGGTGGCTACACCTTC
clone size: NA
D gene: TRBD1
V gene: TRBV28
J gene: TRBJ1-2

CDR3 protein: CASSLVSDQGSPYEQYF
CDR3 DNA: TGTGCCAGCAGCTTAGTCAGCGATCAGGGTAGTCCCTACGAGCAGTACTTC
clone size: NA
D gene: NA
V gene: TRBV11-3
J gene: TRBJ2-7

CDR3 protein: CAWSPGLSATEAFF
CDR3 DNA: TGTGCCTGGAGTCCCGGGCTCTCGGCCACTGAAGCTTTCTTT
clone size: few
D gene: NA
V gene: TRBV30
J gene: TRBJ1-1

CDR3 protein: CASTVGSGNTIYF
CDR3 DNA: TGTGCCAGTACAGTGGGGTCTGGAAACACCATATATTTT
clone size: NA
D gene: NA
V gene: TRBV19
J gene: TRBJ1-3

CDR3 protein: CASSLLFFGNSNQPQHF
CDR3 DNA: TGTGCCAGCAGTTTACTGTTTTTCGGCAATAGCAATCAGCCCCAGCATTTT
clone size: few
D gene: NA
V gene: TRBV28
J gene: TRBJ1-5

CDR3 protein: CASSYPQGHTEAFF
CDR3 DNA: TGTGCCAGCAGTTACCCCCAGGGGCACACTGAAGCTTTCTTT
clone size: NA
D gene: NA
V gene: TRBV6-2/TRBV6-3
J gene: TRBJ1-1

CDR3 protein: CASSSPTGFGEKLFF
CDR3 DNA: TGTGCCAGCAGTTCCCCGACAGGGTTTGGTGAAAAACTGTTTTTT
clone size: NA
D gene: TRBD1
V gene: TRBV6-5
J gene: TRBJ1-4

CDR3 protein: CASSIMSGAETQYF
CDR3 DNA: TGTGCCAGTAGTATAATGTCGGGGGCTGAGACCCAGTACTTC
clone size: NA
D gene: NA
V gene: TRBV19
J gene: TRBJ2-5

CDR3 protein: CATSDRMYYEQYF
CDR3 DNA: TGTGCCACTTCGGACAGGATGTACTACGAGCAGTACTTC
clone size: NA
D gene: TRBD1
V gene: TRBV15
J gene: TRBJ2-7

CDR3 protein: CATRVDANTGELFF
CDR3 DNA: TGTGCCACCCGGGTGGACGCGAACACCGGGGAGCTGTTTTTT
clone size: NA
D gene: NA
V gene: TRBV19
J gene: TRBJ2-2

CDR3 protein: CASIGPFSGNTIYF
CDR3 DNA: TGTGCCAGCATTGGTCCATTCTCTGGAAACACCATATATTTT
clone size: NA
D gene: NA
V gene: TRBV28
J gene: TRBJ1-3

CDR3 protein: CASGDRWGGYTF
CDR3 DNA: TGTGCTAGTGGTGATCGGTGGGGTGGCTACACCTTC
clone size: NA
D gene: NA
V gene: TRBV12-5
J gene: TRBJ1-2

CDR3 protein: CASSLRTGITNEKLFF
CDR3 DNA: TGTGCCAGCAGCCTCCGGACAGGGATCACTAATGAAAAACTGTTTTTT
clone size: NA
D gene: TRBD1
V gene: TRBV7-9
J gene: TRBJ1-4

CDR3 protein: CASSPNSDGNSPLHF
CDR3 DNA: TGTGCCAGCAGTCCAAACTCGGACGGGAATTCACCCCTCCACTTT
clone size: NA
D gene: NA
V gene: TRBV28
J gene: TRBJ1-6

CDR3 protein: CASSLSTGGETQYF
CDR3 DNA: TGTGCCAGCAGCTTAAGCACGGGGGGGGAGACCCAGTACTTC
clone size: few
D gene: TRBD2
V gene: TRBV7-9
J gene: TRBJ2-5

CDR3 protein: CASRSQEWYEQYF
CDR3 DNA: TGTGCCAGCAGATCCCAAGAGTGGTACGAGCAGTACTTC
clone size: NA
D gene: NA
V gene: TRBV12-3/TRBV12-4
J gene: TRBJ2-7

CDR3 protein: CASIMKDRGDQPQHF
CDR3 DNA: TGTGCCAGCATCATGAAGGACAGGGGTGATCAGCCCCAGCATTTT
clone size: NA
D gene: NA
V gene: TRBV21-1
J gene: TRBJ1-5

CDR3 protein: CASTPSGGTNEKLFF
CDR3 DNA: TGTGCCAGTACTCCCTCGGGCGGAACTAATGAAAAACTGTTTTTT
clone size: once
D gene: NA
V gene: TRBV19
J gene: TRBJ1-4

CDR3 protein: CASSQLTTQEKLFF
CDR3 DNA: TGTGCCAGCAGCCAATTAACTACGCAAGAAAAACTGTTTTTT
clone size: NA
D gene: NA
V gene: TRBV4-2
J gene: TRBJ1-4

CDR3 protein: CASSYGWSPRTDTQYF
CDR3 DNA: TGTGCCAGCAGTTATGGTTGGTCGCCCCGCACAGATACGCAGTATTTT
clone size: NA
D gene: NA
V gene: TRBV6-5
J gene: TRBJ2-3

CDR3 protein: CAAAGSMRPTTGELFF
CDR3 DNA: TGTGCCGCCGCGGGGTCGATGCGGCCAACCACCGGGGAGCTGTTTTTT
clone size: NA
D gene: NA
V gene: TRBV2
J gene: TRBJ2-2

CDR3 protein: CASSPPARTDTQYF
CDR3 DNA: TGTGCCAGCTCACCACCGGCTAGGACAGATACGCAGTATTTT
clone size: NA
D gene: NA
V gene: TRBV18
J gene: TRBJ2-3

CDR3 protein: CASRGVGRASNQPQHF
CDR3 DNA: TGTGCCAGCAGGGGCGTAGGGAGGGCGAGTAATCAGCCCCAGCATTTT
clone size: NA
D gene: NA
V gene: TRBV2
J gene: TRBJ1-5

CDR3 protein: CASSIRTGPETQYF
CDR3 DNA: TGTGCCAGTAGTATCCGGACAGGGCCAGAGACCCAGTACTTC
clone size: NA
D gene: TRBD1
V gene: TRBV19
J gene: TRBJ2-5